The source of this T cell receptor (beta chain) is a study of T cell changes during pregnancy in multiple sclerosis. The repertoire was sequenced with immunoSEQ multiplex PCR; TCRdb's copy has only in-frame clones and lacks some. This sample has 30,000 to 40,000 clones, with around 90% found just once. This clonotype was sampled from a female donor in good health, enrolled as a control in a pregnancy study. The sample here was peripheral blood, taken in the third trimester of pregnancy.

CDR3 sequence: CASSSGTTTKNIQYF. CDR3 bases: TGCGCCAGCAGCTCCGGGACAACAACCAAAAACATTCAGTACTTC. The J gene is TRBJ2-4, the V gene TRBV5-1, with D possibly being TRBD1 (6 bases). CDR1 and CDR2 (germline): SGHRS, YFSETQ. The CDR3 runs to 15 residues. The germline V and J ends were trimmed by 3 bases and 2 bases, with 12 bases remaining between them.